A selection of T cell receptor beta chains follows, all from one sample in a study of beta chain features in type 1 diabetes. This table comes from immunoSEQ multiplex PCR, and its TCRdb copy is limited to in-frame clones, with some not included. This sample carries under 900,000 clones, roughly 15% of them seen once, and the ten largest clones take 0.02% to 0.025%. The sample comprised naive CD4+ T cells from blood. The receptors stem from a young woman in good health. CDR3s leave out the opening cysteine and the closing phenylalanine or tryptophan. The D gene is left open where the match is weak.

D gene: NA
J gene: TRBJ2-7
V gene: TRBV5-1
CDR3 protein: ASSFGEFYEQY

D gene: NA
J gene: TRBJ1-5
V gene: TRBV2
CDR3 protein: ASSERSSNQPQH

D gene: TRBD2
J gene: TRBJ2-1
V gene: TRBV7-2
CDR3 protein: ASSSTPGTSGMTGQF

D gene: NA
J gene: TRBJ2-5
V gene: TRBV5-4
CDR3 protein: ASSSGTAARPGTQY

D gene: TRBD1
J gene: TRBJ2-7
V gene: TRBV4-2
CDR3 protein: ASSHEGQGAYEQY

D gene: NA
J gene: TRBJ1-1
V gene: TRBV5-1
CDR3 protein: ASSIRGSRKTEAF

D gene: NA
J gene: TRBJ2-2
V gene: TRBV5-1
CDR3 protein: ASSSGVHTGELF

D gene: NA
J gene: TRBJ2-7
V gene: TRBV4-2
CDR3 protein: ASSQGTISYEQY

D gene: NA
J gene: TRBJ2-1
V gene: TRBV7-2
CDR3 protein: ASSFGFRTGQF

D gene: NA
J gene: TRBJ2-1
V gene: TRBV7-3
CDR3 protein: ASSLLGGLEQF

D gene: NA
J gene: TRBJ2-3
V gene: TRBV5-1
CDR3 protein: ASSFLVTDTQY

D gene: NA
J gene: TRBJ1-1
V gene: TRBV29-1
CDR3 protein: SVKGRMNTEAF

D gene: NA
J gene: TRBJ1-2
V gene: TRBV27
CDR3 protein: ASSPRPGSGYT

D gene: NA
J gene: TRBJ2-7
V gene: TRBV4-1
CDR3 protein: ASSHRPGPGEQY

D gene: NA
J gene: TRBJ2-1
V gene: TRBV9
CDR3 protein: ASSVLGNSYNEQF

D gene: TRBD1
J gene: TRBJ1-2
V gene: TRBV28
CDR3 protein: ASSPGQGGGYT

D gene: NA
J gene: TRBJ2-1
V gene: TRBV7-9
CDR3 protein: ASSFGWDEQF

D gene: NA
J gene: TRBJ1-5
V gene: TRBV29-1
CDR3 protein: SVGGNQPQH

D gene: NA
J gene: TRBJ2-5
V gene: TRBV28
CDR3 protein: ASSSFGGSVETQY

D gene: NA
J gene: TRBJ1-6
V gene: TRBV23-1
CDR3 protein: ASSQTRGRNSPLH

D gene: TRBD2
J gene: TRBJ2-3
V gene: TRBV10-3
CDR3 protein: AIRTNSGSPDTQY

D gene: TRBD2
J gene: TRBJ2-7
V gene: TRBV11-1
CDR3 protein: ASSSSGTFSYEQY

D gene: NA
J gene: TRBJ2-5
V gene: TRBV28
CDR3 protein: ASSTPPQSPVQY

D gene: NA
J gene: TRBJ2-2
V gene: TRBV25-1
CDR3 protein: ASSSTFNTGELF

D gene: NA
J gene: TRBJ2-7
V gene: TRBV5-1
CDR3 protein: ASSLSIAASSYEQY

D gene: TRBD1
J gene: TRBJ1-5
V gene: TRBV14
CDR3 protein: ASSHSGQGPPLNQPQH

D gene: TRBD1
J gene: TRBJ1-5
V gene: TRBV18
CDR3 protein: ASSINTIRTGGEPQH

D gene: NA
J gene: TRBJ2-3
V gene: TRBV7-3
CDR3 protein: ASSLYSLTDTQY

D gene: NA
J gene: TRBJ1-2
V gene: TRBV5-5
CDR3 protein: ASSLSPDRSYGYT

D gene: TRBD2
J gene: TRBJ2-4
V gene: TRBV5-4
CDR3 protein: ASSPSRDGGNIQY

D gene: TRBD1
J gene: TRBJ1-1
V gene: TRBV27
CDR3 protein: ASSMSTQGITEAF

D gene: TRBD1
J gene: TRBJ1-2
V gene: TRBV13
CDR3 protein: ASSPPGTGQKSNYGYT

D gene: TRBD2
J gene: TRBJ2-5
V gene: TRBV19
CDR3 protein: ASSMKREGRTQY

D gene: NA
J gene: TRBJ2-5
V gene: TRBV13
CDR3 protein: ASSTGRKETQY

D gene: NA
J gene: TRBJ2-7
V gene: TRBV21-1
CDR3 protein: ASSRGTTYEQY

D gene: NA
J gene: TRBJ2-1
V gene: TRBV28
CDR3 protein: ASSLSFWRGGEQF

D gene: NA
J gene: TRBJ1-3
V gene: TRBV7-9
CDR3 protein: ASSKGLRDTIY

D gene: NA
J gene: TRBJ2-3
V gene: TRBV7-2
CDR3 protein: ASSHPTGRTRTDTQY

D gene: TRBD1
J gene: TRBJ2-5
V gene: TRBV5-6
CDR3 protein: ASSPLGQGAGETQY

D gene: NA
J gene: TRBJ2-5
V gene: TRBV6-5
CDR3 protein: ASRGPPVQETQY

D gene: TRBD1
J gene: TRBJ1-2
V gene: TRBV7-9
CDR3 protein: ASSLAGTGYT

D gene: NA
J gene: TRBJ2-2
V gene: TRBV7-2
CDR3 protein: ASSLSKVAVPGELF

D gene: NA
J gene: TRBJ1-5
V gene: TRBV6-5
CDR3 protein: ASSYSRGNQPQH

D gene: TRBD1
J gene: TRBJ2-5
V gene: TRBV10-3
CDR3 protein: ATGQGQETQY

D gene: NA
J gene: TRBJ2-5
V gene: TRBV28
CDR3 protein: ASSPWGGEETQY

D gene: NA
J gene: TRBJ2-7
V gene: TRBV10-3
CDR3 protein: AIRQNGYEQY

D gene: TRBD1
J gene: TRBJ1-1
V gene: TRBV29-1
CDR3 protein: SVRYGTGNTEAF

D gene: NA
J gene: TRBJ1-5
V gene: TRBV6-1
CDR3 protein: ASSEDRGGLSNQPQH

D gene: NA
J gene: TRBJ1-2
V gene: TRBV5-6
CDR3 protein: ASSDPRAPNYGYT

D gene: NA
J gene: TRBJ1-2
V gene: TRBV5-4
CDR3 protein: ASSQKVDSSMGYT

D gene: NA
J gene: TRBJ2-2
V gene: TRBV7-3
CDR3 protein: ASSLGAAGTGELF

D gene: TRBD2
J gene: TRBJ2-7
V gene: TRBV5-1
CDR3 protein: ASSLAGGSTYEQY

D gene: TRBD2
J gene: TRBJ2-2
V gene: TRBV18
CDR3 protein: ASSPQRGNTGELF

D gene: NA
J gene: TRBJ2-5
V gene: TRBV5-1
CDR3 protein: ASSLRQGGETQY

D gene: NA
J gene: TRBJ1-3
V gene: TRBV15
CDR3 protein: ATSRVRQNTIY

D gene: NA
J gene: TRBJ2-7
V gene: TRBV6-1
CDR3 protein: ASGRLTYEQY

D gene: NA
J gene: TRBJ2-7
V gene: TRBV2
CDR3 protein: ASRVEYEQY